The table lists the clone carrying this TCR beta chain with a few counts. Its target is unknown. Hyperthyroidism patients, all newly diagnosed, had under 2 months' duration and ages of 18 to 65. Looked up from germline, CDR1 is GTSNPN and CDR2 is SVGIG (reference sequence). The CDR3 totals 15 residues. After removal of 4 bases from V and 7 bases from J, the junction contained 8 bases not matched to a gene. The data derive from a study of Graves' ophthalmopathy and Graves' hyperthyroidism. In the study overall: Stable hyperthyroidism meant no progression to ophthalmopathy within 18 months of follow-up. Study results and caveats: Stable hyperthyroidism and ophthalmopathy were told apart by a 13-signature model, which achieved 85% to 90% sensitivity and around 77% specificity.

Amplifying from RNA transcripts, the study obtained TCR beta CDR3 regions. In the first round, RT-PCR was carried out with HTBI primers, and a multiplex PCR formed the second round. TCRdb independently ran MiXCR on the multiplex PCR reads; one entry per CDR3 protein. The sample shows 900,000 to 1,200,000 distinct CDR3 sequences, about 35% of them seen only once. V and J are TRBV30 and TRBJ1-6; 9 nucleotides align to TRBD1. The source material was peripheral blood or thyroid tissue (not recorded which). This TCR came from an adult man with Graves' hyperthyroidism. For the CDR3, the DNA is TGTGCCTGGACACCTACGACAGGGGGAAATTCACCCCTCCACTTT. Translation: CAWTPTTGGNSPLHF.